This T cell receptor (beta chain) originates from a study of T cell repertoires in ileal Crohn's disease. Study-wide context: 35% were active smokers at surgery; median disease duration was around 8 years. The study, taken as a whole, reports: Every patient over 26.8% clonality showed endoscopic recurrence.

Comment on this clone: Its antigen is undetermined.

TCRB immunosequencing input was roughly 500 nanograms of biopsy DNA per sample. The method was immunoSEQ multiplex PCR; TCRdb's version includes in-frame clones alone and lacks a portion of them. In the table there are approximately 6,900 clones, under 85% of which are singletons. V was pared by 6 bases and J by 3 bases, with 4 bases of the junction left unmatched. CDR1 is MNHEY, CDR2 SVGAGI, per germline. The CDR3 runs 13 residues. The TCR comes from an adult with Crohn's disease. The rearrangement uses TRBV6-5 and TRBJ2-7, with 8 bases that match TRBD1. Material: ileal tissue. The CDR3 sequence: CASSGQGVYEQYF. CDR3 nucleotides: TGTGCCAGCAGCGGACAGGGTGTCTACGAGCAGTACTTC.